These 30 T cell receptor beta chains were all obtained from the same sample, sequenced in a study of blood T cell repertoires in COVID-19. TCRdb's copy holds only in-frame clones and misses some; the assay was immunoSEQ multiplex PCR. The sample lists about 65,000 clones, 75% to 85% occurring once. Sequencing used peripheral blood. The receptor source for this set is a man older than 75 with acute or convalescent COVID-19.

The chain recombines TRBV14 with TRBJ2-2, with TRBD1 matching over 7 bases. Trimming removed 1 base from V and 7 bases from J; junction bases left unmatched: 3. The germline CDR1 and CDR2 sequences are SGHDN and FVKESK. CDR3 size: 14 residues. The CDR3 sequence: CASSQVQGVGELFF. CDR3 in DNA: TGTGCCAGCAGCCAAGTTCAGGGGGTCGGGGAGCTGTTTTTT.

The rearrangement uses TRBV29-1 and TRBJ1-2, with 8 bases identical to TRBD1. The CDR3 consists of 12 residues. The V gene's germline CDR1 is SQVTM and CDR2 ANQGSEA. Unmatched junction bases numbered 5, after V lost 5 bases and J lost 6 bases. For the CDR3, the DNA is TGCAGCGTTTTGGGACAGGACGATGGCTACACCTTC. As protein: CSVLGQDDGYTF. Together with reference TRBV29-1 and TRBJ1-2, the CDR3 gives the full variable domain: SAVISQKPSRDICQRGTSLTIQCQVDSQVTMMFWYRQQPGQSLTLIATANQGSEATYESGFVIDKFPISRPNLTFSTLTVSNMSPEDSSIYLCSVLGQDDGYTFGSGTRLTVV.

The chain has TRBV5-8 and TRBJ1-3; D is ambiguous. Germline V gene data show CDR1 as SGHTS and CDR2 as YDEGEE. With 2 bases removed from V and 0 bases from J, the gap between germline ends came to 12 bases. The CDR3 consists of 16 residues. CDR3 nucleotide sequence: TGTGCCAGCAGCTTCGAGACAAGAGTCTCTGGAAACACCATATATTTT. It specifies CASSFETRVSGNTIYF.

V is TRBV11-3 and J is TRBJ2-1; 10 nucleotides match TRBD2. The CDR3 consists of 14 residues. CDR1 and CDR2 (germline): SGHNT, YENEEA. Trimming cost V 3 bases and J 10 bases; bases outside gene matches: 6. The CDR3: CASSFTSGAREQFF. CDR3 bases: TGTGCCAGCAGCTTTACTAGCGGGGCAAGGGAGCAGTTCTTC.

This sequence joins TRBV5-1 and TRBJ1-1; a possible D gene is TRBD1 (5 bases). Germline CDR1 is SGHRS and CDR2 is YFSETQ. This CDR3 has 14 amino acids. V was pared by 0 bases and J by 7 bases, with 13 bases between. The CDR3 loop reads CASSLAGFKGEAFF. CDR3 DNA: TGCGCCAGCAGCTTGGCAGGGTTCAAGGGTGAAGCTTTCTTT.

This clone came up once. This rearrangement joins TRBV27 to TRBJ2-1; possible D gene TRBD2, 7 bases. Trimming removed 2 bases from V and 2 bases from J, with 10 bases in between. The CDR3 length is 15 residues. Germline CDR1 MNHEY, CDR2 SMNVEV (reference sequence). In nucleotides, the CDR3 is TGTGCCAGCAGTTTAGGGCGGGGGCCCTACAATGAGCAGTTCTTC. Translating it yields CASSLGRGPYNEQFF.

V and J are TRBV20-1 and TRBJ1-2; 7 bases agree with TRBD1. Germline V lookup: CDR1 DFQATT, CDR2 SNEGSKA (reference sequence). The CDR3 spans 14 residues. Trimming at V came to 3 bases and at J to 8 bases, leaving 12 bases not matched to a gene. The CDR3 sequence: CSASELGGRSGYTF. For the CDR3, the DNA is TGCAGTGCTAGTGAACTAGGGGGCCGGTCCGGCTACACCTTC.

The chain links TRBV11-2 to TRBJ1-2; a weak D match, TRBD1 (5 bases). CDR3 length: 15 amino acids. V lost 5 bases, J lost 8 bases, and 21 bases lay in between. Germline V gives CDR1 SGHAT, CDR2 FQNNGV. The CDR3 DNA is TGTGCCAGCAGCCGAACAGGTTCCCCTTTTGACGGCTACACCTTC. It specifies CASSRTGSPFDGYTF.

The rearrangement uses TRBV11-2 and TRBJ2-5, with 11 bases lining up with TRBD2. Germline V CDR1 and CDR2: SGHAT, FQNNGV. The CDR3 sequence is 16 residues long. The V gene end was trimmed by 1 base and the J gene end by 3 bases; junction bases not matched to a gene: 4. For the CDR3, the DNA is TGTGCCAGCAGCTTAGGGGGACTAGCGGCCAAAGAGACCCAGTACTTC. Residues: CASSLGGLAAKETQYF.

The chain is built from TRBV7-3 and TRBJ1-2; maybe TRBD1 (6 bases). Germline V gene data show CDR1 as SGHTA and CDR2 as FQGTGA. CDR3 length: 13 amino acids. V lost 5 bases and J lost 8, with 15 bases in between. DNA for the CDR3: TGTGCCAGCAGCCTGGACAGTTTGGGAGGCTACACCTTC. Encoded protein: CASSLDSLGGYTF.

The genes are TRBV7-8 and TRBJ1-4, with 7 bases lining up with TRBD1. This CDR3 comprises 15 residues. The germline V gene encodes CDR1 SGHVS and CDR2 FQNEAQ. V dropped 1 base and J dropped 7; count of bases not matched to a gene: 6. CDR3 sequence: CASSLVRGLGEKLFF. The CDR3 nucleotides are TGTGCCAGCAGCTTAGTAAGGGGGCTAGGTGAAAAACTGTTTTTT.

This rearrangement joins TRBV12-2 to TRBJ1-5; the D call of TRBD1 is as the table states it, not checked on the DNA. TRBV12-2 is designated a pseudogene. The CDR3 is 17 amino acids. The CDR3 region is CASRSPKGHFSNQPQHF. DNA for the CDR3: TGTGCAAGTCGCTCCCCCAAGGGACACTTTAGCAATCAGCCCCAGCATTTT.

The chain carries TRBV6-5 and TRBJ1-1, with 8 positions matching TRBD1. The ends lost 4 bases at V and 3 bases at J; junction bases unmatched: 4. CDR3 length equals 14 residues. Germline loops: CDR1 MNHEY, CDR2 SVGAGI. Here the CDR3 DNA reads TGTGCCAGCAGTTCCGCAGGGGGCCACACTGAAGCTTTCTTT. Protein product: CASSSAGGHTEAFF.

The rearrangement joins TRBV30 to TRBJ2-7, with TRBD1 identical over 10 bases. V trimming: 6 bases; J trimming: 6 bases; junction bases outside the gene matches: 8. Germline values: CDR1 GTSNPN, CDR2 SVGIG (reference sequence). The CDR3 is 13 amino acids. CDR3 in amino acids: CACTRDRGAEQYF. CDR3 nucleotide sequence: TGTGCCTGTACCCGGGACAGGGGTGCCGAGCAGTACTTC.

J is TRBJ2-3 and V is TRBV5-1; TRBD2 matches at 13 bases. The CDR3 runs to 15 residues. V gave up 1 base and J gave up 4 bases; unmatched junction bases: 0. Germline-derived CDR1 and CDR2 are SGHRS and YFSETQ. CDR3: CASSLTSGGADTQYF. For the CDR3, the DNA is TGCGCCAGCAGCTTGACTAGCGGGGGGGCAGATACGCAGTATTTT.

This chain links TRBV18 with TRBJ1-5, with D maybe TRBD1 (5 bases). Trimming shortened V by 6 bases and J by 6 bases, and 21 bases separated the two germline ends. CDR1 and CDR2 (germline): KGHSH, LQKENI. This CDR3 region has 16 residues. The CDR3: CASSPRPREGRQPQHF. CDR3 sequence (DNA): TGTGCCAGCTCCCCCCGGCCCAGGGAAGGTCGTCAGCCCCAGCATTTT.

This chain connects TRBV7-2 to TRBJ1-5, with 7 bases matching TRBD1. The V segment lost 7 bases and the J segment 3 bases; nucleotides outside the gene matches: 6. The CDR3 consists of 14 residues. Looked up from germline, CDR1 is SGHTA and CDR2 is FQGNSA. The CDR3 DNA follows: TGTGCCAGCAACCTCGACAGGGTCAATCAGCCCCAGCATTTT. Translation: CASNLDRVNQPQHF.

The chain has TRBV11-2 and TRBJ1-1, with D unclear. This CDR3 contains 14 residues. Germline assignment: CDR1 SGHAT and CDR2 FQNNGV. Trimming removed 3 bases from V and 3 bases from J, with 11 bases in between. The CDR3: CASSLRPWDTEAFF. The CDR3 coding sequence is TGTGCCAGCAGCTTGAGGCCCTGGGACACTGAAGCTTTCTTT. The full variable domain, rest sourced from reference TRBV11-2 and TRBJ1-1, is EAGVAQSPRYKIIEKRQSVAFWCNPISGHATLYWYQQILGQGPKLLIQFQNNGVVDDSQLPKDRFSAERLKGVDSTLKIQPAKLEDSAVYLCASSLRPWDTEAFFGQGTRLTVV.

V is TRBV28 and J is TRBJ2-1, with 8 bases lining up with TRBD1. Germline CDR1 reads MDHEN; CDR2 reads SYDVKM. V shed 3 bases, J shed 6 bases, and the junction held 10 bases outside the gene matches. The CDR3 runs 16 residues. Here the CDR3 DNA reads TGTGCCAGCAGTTTGGCTGGACAGGGTTTAGTCAATGAGCAGTTCTTC. This sequence encodes CASSLAGQGLVNEQFF.

The chain couples TRBV6-1 to TRBJ1-6, with 8 bases matching TRBD1. Germline V gives CDR1 MNHNS, CDR2 SASEGT. The ends lost 1 base at V and 6 bases at J; junction bases unmatched: 2. CDR3 length equals 15 residues. The CDR3 DNA sequence: TGTGCCAGCAGTGAAGAGGGGACAGGTAATTCACCCCTCCACTTT. This gives the protein CASSEEGTGNSPLHF.

This chain links TRBV12-5 with TRBJ1-5, with D perhaps TRBD1 (6 bases). The germline gives CDR1 LGHNT, CDR2 FRNRAP. V was clipped by 1 base and J by 2 bases, with 6 bases between them. The CDR3 is 14 amino acids. CDR3 amino acids: CASGLAGGNQPQHF. The CDR3 region has the DNA TGTGCTAGTGGTTTGGCAGGGGGCAATCAGCCCCAGCATTTT.

V and J are TRBV5-1 and TRBJ1-1, with D perhaps matching TRBD1 (5 bases). This CDR3 is built from 16 residues. Deletions cut 4 bases from V and 4 bases from J, with 20 bases between. The germline CDR1 and CDR2 sequences are SGHRS and YFSETQ. The CDR3 DNA sequence: TGCGCCAGCAGCACCGCCCTTGGGGGGGTTGGCACTGAAGCTTTCTTT. It yields the protein CASSTALGGVGTEAFF.

This chain uses TRBV19 with TRBJ1-6, with D possibly matching TRBD1 (6 bases). This CDR3 has 14 amino acids. With 3 bases removed from V and 7 bases from J, the gap between germline ends came to 10 bases. CDR1 is LNHDA and CDR2 is SQIVND in the germline V gene (reference sequence). The CDR3 DNA reads as TGTGCCAGTAGTATCCCAGGGGCAAATTCACCCCTCCACTTT. Translated: CASSIPGANSPLHF.

This chain uses TRBV5-1 with TRBJ2-1; maybe TRBD1 (5 bases). Per germline, CDR1 SGHRS and CDR2 YFSETQ. CDR3 length equals 12 residues. V dropped 4 bases and J dropped 7 bases, with 9 bases sitting between them. The CDR3 DNA is TGCGCCAGCAGCCGCACAGGAAATGAGCAGTTCTTC. Translation gives CASSRTGNEQFF.

This clone was observed once. The J gene is TRBJ2-1, the V gene TRBV3-1 (or the pseudogene TRBV3-2); 8 nucleotides line up with TRBD2. The CDR3 length is 18 residues. V gave up 2 bases and J gave up 4 bases; unmatched junction bases: 13. CDR1 is LGHDT and CDR2 is YNNKEL in the germline V gene (reference sequence). The CDR3 region is CASSQFSGTPGGYNEQFF. The CDR3 nucleotides read TGTGCCAGCAGCCAATTTTCCGGGACCCCGGGAGGGTACAATGAGCAGTTCTTC.

The V and J genes are TRBV18 and TRBJ2-7; possibly TRBD1 for D (6 bases). The CDR3 totals 13 residues. The germline gives CDR1 KGHSH, CDR2 LQKENI. The V end was cut by 3 bases, the J end by 4 bases, with 10 bases between. The CDR3 bases are TGTGCCAGCTCACCGGACAGAAATTACGAGCAGTACTTC. It translates to CASSPDRNYEQYF.

This chain uses TRBV19 with TRBJ2-3; TRBD2 matches at 9 bases. Germline V gene sequence: CDR1 LNHDA, CDR2 SQIVND (reference sequence). The V gene end was trimmed by 5 bases and the J gene end by 4 bases; junction bases not matched to a gene: 13. This CDR3 region has 17 residues. The CDR3 loop reads CASSVAGGSLGPDTQYF. CDR3 nucleotides: TGTGCCAGTAGTGTGGCGGGGGGGTCTTTGGGGCCAGATACGCAGTATTTT.

In its sample, this clone was seen once. The V and J genes are TRBV13 and TRBJ1-2; 8 positions match TRBD1. The CDR3 length is 14 residues. The germline V gene encodes CDR1 PRHDT and CDR2 FYEKMQ (reference sequence). J gave up 6 bases and V 7 bases, and 10 bases lay outside the gene matches. CDR3: CASNPGRGLDGYTF. The CDR3 DNA reads as TGTGCCAGCAACCCCGGCAGGGGGCTAGATGGCTACACCTTC. The full variable domain, its missing parts supplied by reference TRBV13 and TRBJ1-2, is AAGVIQSPRHLIKEKRETATLKCYPIPRHDTVYWYQQGPGQDPQFLISFYEKMQSDKGSIPDRFSAQQFSDYHSELNMSSLELGDSALYFCASNPGRGLDGYTFGSGTRLTVV.

The chain uses TRBV7-2 and TRBJ2-3; the match to TRBD2 covers 7 bases. With V trimmed by 8 bases and J by 2 bases, 4 bases remained unmatched. The CDR3 extends over 13 amino acids. CDR1 is SGHTA, CDR2 FQGNSA, per germline. The CDR3 protein is CASAGDHTDTQYF. CDR3 in DNA: TGTGCCAGCGCGGGGGACCACACAGATACGCAGTATTTT.

This chain joins TRBV16 and TRBJ2-1; no clear D. CDR1 is KGHSY and CDR2 is FQNENV in the germline V gene. This CDR3 has 13 residues. V was shortened by 1 base and J by 6 bases, with 7 bases between the two germline ends. As DNA, the CDR3 is TGTGCCAGCAGCCAATTACGCGGCAATGAGCAGTTCTTC. Protein sequence: CASSQLRGNEQFF.